The 20 T cell receptor beta chains below all came from one sample that was sequenced in a study of vaccination effects on CD4 cells after COVID-19. Upon completion of around eleven days in culture, CD4+ T cells were isolated. All participants had two doses of either the BNT162b2 or mRNA-1273 vaccine. Their cognate antigens are unknown. The repertoire was sequenced with immunoSEQ multiplex PCR; TCRdb's copy has only in-frame clones and lacks some. Seen here are more than 35,000 clones, around 70% observed once, and the top ten hold 8.5% to 10%. The source was CD4+ T cells from PBMCs cultured without peptide, collected after COVID-19 vaccination. Receptors originate from a human donor who received a COVID-19 vaccine.

V is TRBV10-1 and J is TRBJ2-3, with a weak D call TRBD2 (6 bases). V was trimmed by 0 bases and J by 3 bases, leaving 13 bases between them. This CDR3 comprises 16 residues. The germline V gene encodes CDR1 WNHNN and CDR2 SYGVQD (reference sequence). In DNA form, the CDR3 reads TGCGCCAGCAGTGAGTCGGCGGGGAGAAGAACAGATACGCAGTATTTT. It is translated as CASSESAGRRTDTQYF.

This clone was counted a single time. The chain is built from TRBV9 and TRBJ2-3; D might be TRBD1 or TRBD2, each matching 5 bases. Per the germline V gene, CDR1 is SGDLS and CDR2 is YYNGEE. V lost 3 bases to trimming and J lost 2 bases, with 13 bases between them. The length of the CDR3 is 15 residues. CDR3 loop: CASSAPMGDTDTQYF. Written as DNA, the CDR3 is TGTGCCAGCAGCGCTCCAATGGGGGACACAGATACGCAGTATTTT. The complete variable domain, with remaining parts taken from reference TRBV9 and TRBJ2-3, reads DSGVTQTPKHLITATGQRVTLRCSPRSGDLSVYWYQQSLDQGLQFLIQYYNGEERAKGNILERFSAQQFPDLHSELNLSSLELGDSALYFCASSAPMGDTDTQYFGPGTRLTVL.

The gene calls are TRBV4-1 and TRBJ1-4; weak D call: TRBD1 (5 bases). The germline CDR1 and CDR2 sequences are MGHRA and YSYEKL. V was cut by 0 bases and J by 5 bases, with 10 bases left in between. CDR3 size: 15 residues. The CDR3 nucleotides read TGCGCCAGCAGCCAAGATCCAGGGACGAATGAAAAACTGTTTTTT. Residues: CASSQDPGTNEKLFF.

The rearrangement joins TRBV3-1 (or the pseudogene TRBV3-2) to TRBJ2-7, with 10 nucleotides matching TRBD2. The CDR3 covers 15 residues. Germline-derived CDR1 and CDR2 are LGHDT and YNNKEL (reference sequence). Trimming took 7 bases from V and 2 from J; bases not matched to a gene: 8. The CDR3 nucleotides read TGTGCCAGCACGACTGGGACTAGCGCTACCTACGAGCAGTACTTC. Translating it yields CASTTGTSATYEQYF.

CDR3 bases: TGCAGCGTCCAAGGCGGTCAGGACCGCTACTACGAGCAGTACTTC. It translates to CSVQGGQDRYYEQYF. The chain combines TRBV29-1 with TRBJ2-7; D is undetermined. V dropped 6 bases and J dropped 3 bases, with 21 bases sitting between them. This CDR3 has 15 residues. Germline-derived CDR1 and CDR2 are SQVTM and ANQGSEA.

The rearrangement links TRBV2 to TRBJ2-3; 9 bases match TRBD2. J was trimmed by 0 bases and V by 10 bases; bases with no gene match: 5. This CDR3 has 14 residues. CDR1 and CDR2 (germline): SNHLY, FYNNEI. CDR3 amino acids: CANPSGTSTDTQYF. CDR3 sequence (DNA): TGTGCCAACCCTAGCGGGACTAGCACAGATACGCAGTATTTT. Based on the CDR3 plus reference TRBV2 and TRBJ2-3, the full variable domain is EPEVTQTPSHQVTQMGQEVILRCVPISNHLYFYWYRQILGQKVEFLVSFYNNEISEKSEIFDDQFSVERPDGSNFTLKIRSTKLEDSAMYFCANPSGTSTDTQYFGPGTRLTVL.

The genes are TRBV5-1 and TRBJ1-1, with D unclear. Germline CDR1 is SGHRS and CDR2 is YFSETQ. The CDR3 totals 14 residues. Trimming removed 3 bases from V and 1 base from J, with 10 bases in between. CDR3 loop: CASSYRAENTEAFF. The DNA of the CDR3 is TGCGCCAGCAGCTATAGGGCAGAGAACACTGAAGCTTTCTTT.

J is TRBJ1-1 and V is TRBV29-1; D is undetermined. The germline V gene has CDR1 SQVTM and CDR2 ANQGSEA. There are 11 residues in the CDR3. The V end lost 6 bases, the J end lost 9 bases, and 14 bases lay between the germline ends. CDR3 sequence reads: CSVSKSGKAFF. The CDR3 DNA is TGCAGCGTGTCCAAATCCGGGAAAGCTTTCTTT.

The chain is built from TRBV3-1 (or the pseudogene TRBV3-2) and TRBJ2-5; D may be TRBD2 (6 bases). This CDR3 is 15 amino acids long. Trimming took off 4 bases at V and 0 bases at J, with 12 bases between the two ends. CDR1 LGHDT and CDR2 YNNKEL come from the germline V gene (reference sequence). CDR3 nucleotide sequence: TGTGCCAGCAGCCGCGGGGCGGGAAACCAAGAGACCCAGTACTTC. Protein product: CASSRGAGNQETQYF.

The CDR3 DNA reads as TGTGCCAGCAGCTTGGGGGGGACCCAGTACTTC. This codes for CASSLGGTQYF. J is TRBJ2-5 and V is TRBV5-6; D gene ambiguous. Between the trimmed V and J ends, which lost 0 bases and 7 bases, there was a span of 4 bases. The CDR3 spans 11 residues. Germline V gene data show CDR1 as SGHDT and CDR2 as YYEEEE.

Here the CDR3 reads CASSESLSGPVRVYEQYF. In DNA form, the CDR3 reads TGTGCCAGCAGTGAATCTTTATCAGGGCCGGTGAGGGTCTACGAGCAGTACTTC. The chain is built from TRBV6-1 and TRBJ2-7; D possibly uses TRBD1 or TRBD2 (5 bases each). Germline lookup yields CDR1 MNHNS and CDR2 SASEGT. This CDR3 contains 18 residues. The ends were cut back, 2 bases at V and 3 bases at J, with 23 bases in the middle.

V is TRBV24-1 and J is TRBJ2-3; 7 bases agree with TRBD2. The CDR3 length is 18 residues. V trimming: 1 base; J trimming: 2 bases; junction bases outside the gene matches: 11. In germline, CDR1 is KGHDR, CDR2 SFDVKD. The CDR3: CATSDFGPSGGHTDTQYF. The CDR3 bases are TGTGCCACCAGTGATTTTGGTCCTAGCGGAGGGCACACAGATACGCAGTATTTT.

The sample holds a few counts of this clone. The chain recombines TRBV2 with TRBJ2-1, with a possible D match to TRBD2 (5 bases). The CDR3 has 15 amino acids. The germline V gene encodes CDR1 SNHLY and CDR2 FYNNEI. Trimming left V 4 bases short and J 8 bases short, with 18 bases between. In DNA, the CDR3 is TGTGCCAGCAGTGTTTCCCAAGGATACGGGGATGAGCAGTTCTTC. It specifies CASSVSQGYGDEQFF. Looking up the rest from reference TRBV2 and TRBJ2-1 gives the full variable domain: EPEVTQTPSHQVTQMGQEVILRCVPISNHLYFYWYRQILGQKVEFLVSFYNNEISEKSEIFDDQFSVERPDGSNFTLKIRSTKLEDSAMYFCASSVSQGYGDEQFFGPGTRLTVL.

The chain joins TRBV5-6 to TRBJ1-2; TRBD1 matches 8 bases. V dropped 2 bases and J dropped 8; count of bases not matched to a gene: 8. This CDR3 comprises 14 residues. In germline, CDR1 is SGHDT, CDR2 YYEEEE. CDR3 in amino acids: CASSFDRGEWGYTF. Here the CDR3 DNA reads TGTGCCAGCAGCTTCGACAGGGGAGAGTGGGGCTACACCTTC.

J is TRBJ1-1 and V is TRBV5-1, with D tentatively TRBD1 (5 bases). CDR1 SGHRS and CDR2 YFSETQ come from the germline V gene. The CDR3 loop spans 16 amino acids. V was shortened by 4 bases and J by 1 base, with 17 bases between the two germline ends. The CDR3 region has the DNA TGCGCCAGCAGCCCCTTATCGGGACGGCCGAACACTGAAGCTTTCTTT. This translates into CASSPLSGRPNTEAFF.

This rearrangement joins TRBV6-1 to TRBJ1-5; D ambiguous. V was cut by 2 bases and J by 5 bases, with 10 bases left in between. Germline V CDR1 and CDR2: MNHNS, SASEGT. The CDR3 consists of 14 residues. This CDR3 is CASSERRNYQPQHF. In nucleotides, the CDR3 is TGTGCCAGCAGTGAAAGGAGGAATTATCAGCCCCAGCATTTT.

The chain recombines TRBV5-4 with TRBJ1-3, with D tentatively TRBD1 (5 bases). The CDR3 is made up of 16 amino acids. In germline, CDR1 is SGHNT, CDR2 YYREEE (reference sequence). The V and J ends lost 0 bases and 3 bases respectively, with 13 bases between them. CDR3 coding DNA: TGTGCCAGCAGCTTGGATCCGGGCACAGGTGGAAACACCATATATTTT. This gives the protein CASSLDPGTGGNTIYF.

This clone was recorded a few times. The chain carries TRBV6-5 and TRBJ2-7; D is uncertain. Deletions cut 8 bases from V and 1 base from J, with 15 bases between. CDR1 and CDR2 from the germline V gene are MNHEY and SVGAGI. The CDR3 runs 14 residues. The CDR3 protein is CASVPGPRSYEQYF. CDR3 sequence (DNA): TGTGCCAGCGTCCCAGGTCCGAGGTCCTACGAGCAGTACTTC.

V usage is TRBV12-5 and J usage is TRBJ2-7; 7 nucleotides align to TRBD2. This CDR3 has 15 amino acids. CDR1 is LGHNT and CDR2 is FRNRAP in the germline V gene. V lost 3 bases, J lost 4 bases, and 9 bases stayed unmatched. Written as DNA, the CDR3 is TGTGCTAGTGGTTTAGGCGGGAGTGGGGCGTACGAGCAGTACTTC. Amino acid sequence: CASGLGGSGAYEQYF.

This chain links TRBV30 with TRBJ2-5; perhaps TRBD1 as D (6 bases). Germline-derived CDR1 and CDR2 are GTSNPN and SVGIG (reference sequence). Trimming left V 5 bases short and J 1 base short, with 11 bases between. This CDR3 is built from 13 residues. The CDR3 is CAWGQQSQETQYF. CDR3 in DNA: TGTGCCTGGGGACAGCAAAGCCAAGAGACCCAGTACTTC.